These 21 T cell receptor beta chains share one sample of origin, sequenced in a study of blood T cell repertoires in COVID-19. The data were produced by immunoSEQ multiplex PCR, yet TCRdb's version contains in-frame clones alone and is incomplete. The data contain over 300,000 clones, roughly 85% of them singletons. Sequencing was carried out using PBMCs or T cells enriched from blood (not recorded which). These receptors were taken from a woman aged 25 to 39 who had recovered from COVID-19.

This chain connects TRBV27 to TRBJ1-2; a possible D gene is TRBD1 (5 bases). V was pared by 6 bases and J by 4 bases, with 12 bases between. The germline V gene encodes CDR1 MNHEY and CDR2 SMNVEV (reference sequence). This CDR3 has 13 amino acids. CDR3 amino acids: CASSPTVSYGYTF. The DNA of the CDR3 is TGTGCCAGCAGCCCGACAGTTAGCTATGGCTACACCTTC.

Written as DNA, the CDR3 is TGTGCCAGCAGCTTGGACTTGAATGAGCAGTTCTTC. Translation: CASSLDLNEQFF. The chain has TRBV5-4 and TRBJ2-1; D is undetermined. Germline assignment: CDR1 SGHNT and CDR2 YYREEE (reference sequence). The germline V and J ends were trimmed by 0 bases and 7 bases, with 5 bases remaining between them. This CDR3 has 12 amino acids.

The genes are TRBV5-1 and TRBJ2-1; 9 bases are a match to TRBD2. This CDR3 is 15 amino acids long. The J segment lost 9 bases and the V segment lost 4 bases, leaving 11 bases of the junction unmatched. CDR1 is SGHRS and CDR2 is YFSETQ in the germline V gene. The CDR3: CASSIGGGASREQFF. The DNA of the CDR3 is TGCGCCAGCAGCATTGGCGGGGGGGCTTCGCGTGAGCAGTTCTTC.

CDR3 amino acids: CASSKVSRGRQPQHF. DNA for the CDR3: TGTGCCAGCAGCAAAGTGTCGCGGGGGCGGCAGCCCCAGCATTTT. The rearrangement uses TRBV21-1 and TRBJ1-5. TRBV21-1 is given as a pseudogene. CDR3 size: 15 residues.

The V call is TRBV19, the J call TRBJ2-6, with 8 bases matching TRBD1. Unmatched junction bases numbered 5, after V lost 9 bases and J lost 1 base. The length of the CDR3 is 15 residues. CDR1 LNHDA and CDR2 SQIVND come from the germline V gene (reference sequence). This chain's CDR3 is CASYDRGSGANVLTF. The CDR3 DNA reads TGTGCCAGCTATGACAGGGGATCTGGGGCCAACGTCCTGACTTTC.

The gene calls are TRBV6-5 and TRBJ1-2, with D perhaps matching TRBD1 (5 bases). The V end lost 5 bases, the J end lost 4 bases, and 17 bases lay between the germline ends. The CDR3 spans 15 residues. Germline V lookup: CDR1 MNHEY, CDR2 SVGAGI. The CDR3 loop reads CASSPPNRDSYGYTF. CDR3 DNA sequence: TGTGCCAGCAGTCCCCCGAATCGGGACTCCTATGGCTACACCTTC.

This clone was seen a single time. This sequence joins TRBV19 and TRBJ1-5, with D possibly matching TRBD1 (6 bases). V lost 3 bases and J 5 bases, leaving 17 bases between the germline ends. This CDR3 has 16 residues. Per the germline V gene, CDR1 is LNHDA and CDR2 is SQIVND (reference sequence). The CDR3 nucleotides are TGTGCCAGTAGTATCATGTTTTCGGGACATCATCAGCCCCAGCATTTT. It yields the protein CASSIMFSGHHQPQHF.

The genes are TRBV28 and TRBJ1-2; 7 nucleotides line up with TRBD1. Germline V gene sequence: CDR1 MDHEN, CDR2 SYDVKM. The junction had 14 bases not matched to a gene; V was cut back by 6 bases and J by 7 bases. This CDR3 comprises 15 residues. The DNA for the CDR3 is TGTGCCAGCAGGGGGTTTAGGACAGGATCCGGTGGCTACACCTTC. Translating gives CASRGFRTGSGGYTF.

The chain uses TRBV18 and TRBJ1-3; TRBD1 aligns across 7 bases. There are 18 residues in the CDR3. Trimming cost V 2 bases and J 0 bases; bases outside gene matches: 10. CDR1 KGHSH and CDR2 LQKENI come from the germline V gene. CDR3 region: CASSPSLGGTTSGNTIYF. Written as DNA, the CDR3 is TGTGCCAGCTCACCATCCCTAGGGGGCACAACCTCTGGAAACACCATATATTTT.

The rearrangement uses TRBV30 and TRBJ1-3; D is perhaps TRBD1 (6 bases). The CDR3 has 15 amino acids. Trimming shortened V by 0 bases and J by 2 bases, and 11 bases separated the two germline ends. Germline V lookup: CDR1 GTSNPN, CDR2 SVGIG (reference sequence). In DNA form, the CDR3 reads TGTGCCTGGAGTGTTGTCAGGGGTGCTGGAAACACCATATATTTT. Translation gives CAWSVVRGAGNTIYF. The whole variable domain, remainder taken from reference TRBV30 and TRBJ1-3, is SQTIHQWPATLVQPVGSPLSLECTVEGTSNPNLYWYRQAAGRGLQLLFYSVGIGQISSEVPQNLSASRPQDRQFILSSKKLLLSDSGFYLCAWSVVRGAGNTIYFGEGSWLTVV.

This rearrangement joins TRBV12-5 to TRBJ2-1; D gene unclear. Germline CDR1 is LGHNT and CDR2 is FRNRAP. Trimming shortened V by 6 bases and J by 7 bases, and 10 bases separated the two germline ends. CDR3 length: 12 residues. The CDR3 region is CASGLAGNEQFF. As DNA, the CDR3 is TGTGCTAGTGGCCTTGCCGGGAATGAGCAGTTCTTC.

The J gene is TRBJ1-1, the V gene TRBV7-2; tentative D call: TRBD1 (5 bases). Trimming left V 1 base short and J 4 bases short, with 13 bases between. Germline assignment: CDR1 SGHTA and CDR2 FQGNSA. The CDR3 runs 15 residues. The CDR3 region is CASSLVAGRGTEAFF. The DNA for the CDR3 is TGTGCCAGCAGCTTAGTAGCGGGGCGCGGCACTGAAGCTTTCTTT.

CDR3 amino acids: CASSPRTASNYGYTF. Written as DNA, the CDR3 is TGTGCCAGCAGCCCTAGGACAGCGTCTAACTATGGCTACACCTTC. The chain recombines TRBV2 with TRBJ1-2; tentatively, D is TRBD1 (6 bases). V was trimmed by 6 bases and J by 0 bases, leaving 14 bases between them. CDR3 length: 15 residues. The germline V gene encodes CDR1 SNHLY and CDR2 FYNNEI.

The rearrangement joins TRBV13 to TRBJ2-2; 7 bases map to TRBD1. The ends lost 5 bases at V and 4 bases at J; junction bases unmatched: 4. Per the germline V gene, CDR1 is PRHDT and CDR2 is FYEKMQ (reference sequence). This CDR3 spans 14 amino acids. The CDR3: CASSARTGTGELFF. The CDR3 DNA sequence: TGTGCCAGCAGCGCAAGGACAGGCACCGGGGAGCTGTTTTTT.

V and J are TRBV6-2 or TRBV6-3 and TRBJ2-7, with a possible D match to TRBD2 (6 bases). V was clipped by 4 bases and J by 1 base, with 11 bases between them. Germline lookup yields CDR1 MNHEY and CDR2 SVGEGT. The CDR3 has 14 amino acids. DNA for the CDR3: TGTGCCAGCAGTTTTTCCCGGGGGTCCTACGAGCAGTACTTC. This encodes CASSFSRGSYEQYF.

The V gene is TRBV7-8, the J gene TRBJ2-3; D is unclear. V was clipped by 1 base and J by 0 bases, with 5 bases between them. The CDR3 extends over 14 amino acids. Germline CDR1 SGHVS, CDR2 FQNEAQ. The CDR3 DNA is TGTGCCAGCAGCTTAGTTGGCAGCACAGATACGCAGTATTTT. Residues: CASSLVGSTDTQYF.

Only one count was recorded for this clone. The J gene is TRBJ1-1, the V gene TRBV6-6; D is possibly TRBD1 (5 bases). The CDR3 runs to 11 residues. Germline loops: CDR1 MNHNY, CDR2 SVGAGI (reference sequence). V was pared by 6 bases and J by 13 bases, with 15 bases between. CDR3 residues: CASSPGPMVFF. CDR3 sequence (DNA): TGTGCCAGCAGCCCAGGGCCGATGGTTTTCTTT.

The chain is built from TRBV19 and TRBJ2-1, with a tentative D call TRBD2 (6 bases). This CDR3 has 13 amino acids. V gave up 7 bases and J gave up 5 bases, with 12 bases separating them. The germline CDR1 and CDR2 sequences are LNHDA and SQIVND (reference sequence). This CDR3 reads CASIAGRNNEQFF. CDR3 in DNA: TGTGCCAGTATTGCGGGGAGAAACAATGAGCAGTTCTTC.

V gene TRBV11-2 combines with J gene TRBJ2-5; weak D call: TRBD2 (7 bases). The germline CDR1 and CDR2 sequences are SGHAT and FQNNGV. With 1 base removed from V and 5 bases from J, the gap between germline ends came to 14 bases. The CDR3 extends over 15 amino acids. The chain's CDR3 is CASSLGGGGPETQYF. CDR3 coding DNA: TGTGCCAGCAGCTTAGGGGGCGGGGGCCCGGAGACCCAGTACTTC.

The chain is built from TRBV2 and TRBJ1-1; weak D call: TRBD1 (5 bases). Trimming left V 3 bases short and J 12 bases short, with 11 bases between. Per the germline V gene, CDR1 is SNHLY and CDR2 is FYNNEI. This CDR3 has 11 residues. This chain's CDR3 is CASSEGGLTFF. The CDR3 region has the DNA TGTGCCAGCAGTGAGGGGGGTTTGACTTTCTTT.

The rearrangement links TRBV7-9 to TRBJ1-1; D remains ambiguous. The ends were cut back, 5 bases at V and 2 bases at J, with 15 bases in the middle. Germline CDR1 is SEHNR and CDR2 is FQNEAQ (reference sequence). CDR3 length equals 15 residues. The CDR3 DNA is TGTGCCAGCAGCCCCGGCGGCGGCCCCAACACTGAAGCTTTCTTT. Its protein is CASSPGGGPNTEAFF.